The clone carrying this T cell receptor (beta chain) is categorized as medium-sized (0.01 to 0.1%). This specimen belongs to a study of Ad26.COV2.S vaccination and SARS-CoV-2 variants. The sample's treatment: some 19 received Ad26.COV2.S at low or high dose, single or two shots; 5 received placebo; per-sample allocation not given. Collection of samples fell on day 63 after the first vaccine or placebo injection. The CDR3 runs to 13 residues. Unmatched junction bases numbered 4, after V lost 3 bases and J lost 4 bases. The germline CDR1 and CDR2 sequences are SQVTM and ANQGSEA. Measured with immunoSEQ multiplex PCR; TCRdb has only the in-frame clones, and not every one. The data show approximately 400,000 clones, with about four fifths seen just once and 7.4% held by the top ten.

The receptor comes from a person between 18 and 65 years old who received the Ad26.COV2.S COVID-19 vaccine or a placebo. Sequences were derived from peripheral blood, sampled in a trial of Ad26.COV2.S vaccine versus placebo. The chain links TRBV29-1 to TRBJ1-1; TRBD1 matches 8 bases. For the CDR3, the DNA is TGCAGCGTTGATACAGGGGGAGGCACTGAAGCTTTCTTT. This codes for CSVDTGGGTEAFF.